This T cell receptor (beta chain) appears in the sequencing data of a study of T cells in Graves' hyperthyroidism and ophthalmopathy. The TCR beta CDR3 regions underwent amplification using RNA transcripts as the source. First-round RT-PCR of the TCR CDR3 relied on the HTBI primer set. TCRdb independently ran MiXCR on the multiplex PCR reads; one entry per CDR3 protein. The data hold some 800,000 distinct CDR3 sequences, with 35% to 45% observed a single time. Clinical symptoms, serum thyroxine and TRAb, thyroid ultrasound and orbital computed tomography together formed the diagnostic basis. CDR1 and CDR2 (germline): SNHLY, FYNNEI. The CDR3 loop spans 12 amino acids. The germline V and J ends were trimmed by 8 bases and 5 bases, with 13 bases remaining between them. This clonotype was picked up a small number of times.

This receptor was identified in a young man with Graves' hyperthyroidism. This chain uses TRBV2 with TRBJ2-7; D is perhaps TRBD1 (5 bases). The specimen was blood. Here the CDR3 DNA reads TGTGCCAGCCGCCTGACAGTCCACGAGCAGTACTTC. It codes for CASRLTVHEQYF.